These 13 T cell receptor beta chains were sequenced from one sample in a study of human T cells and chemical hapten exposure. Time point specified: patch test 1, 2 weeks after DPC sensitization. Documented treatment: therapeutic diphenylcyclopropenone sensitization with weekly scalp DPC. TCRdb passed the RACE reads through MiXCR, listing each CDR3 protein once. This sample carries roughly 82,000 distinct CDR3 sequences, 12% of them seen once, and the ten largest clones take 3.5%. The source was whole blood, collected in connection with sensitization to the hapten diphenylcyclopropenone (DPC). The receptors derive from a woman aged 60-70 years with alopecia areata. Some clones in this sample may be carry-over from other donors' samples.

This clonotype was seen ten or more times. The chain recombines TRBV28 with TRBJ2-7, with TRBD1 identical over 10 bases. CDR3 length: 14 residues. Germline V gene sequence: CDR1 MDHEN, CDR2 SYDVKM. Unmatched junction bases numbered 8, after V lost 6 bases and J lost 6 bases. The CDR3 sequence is CASSLRDRGSEQYF. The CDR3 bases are TGTGCCAGCAGCCTCCGGGACAGGGGCTCCGAGCAGTACTTC.

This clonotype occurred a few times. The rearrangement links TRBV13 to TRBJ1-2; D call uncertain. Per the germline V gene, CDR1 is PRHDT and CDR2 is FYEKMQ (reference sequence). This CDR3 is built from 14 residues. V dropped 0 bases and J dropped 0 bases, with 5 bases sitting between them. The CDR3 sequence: CASSLGPSNYGYTF. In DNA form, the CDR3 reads TGTGCCAGCAGCTTAGGCCCTTCTAACTATGGCTACACCTTC.

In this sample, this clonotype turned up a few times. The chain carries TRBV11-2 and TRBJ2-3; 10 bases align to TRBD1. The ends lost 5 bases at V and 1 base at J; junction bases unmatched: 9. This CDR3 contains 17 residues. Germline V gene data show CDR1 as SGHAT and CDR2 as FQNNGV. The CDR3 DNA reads TGTGCCAGCAGCCGGACCTGGGACAGGGGACGCACAGATACGCAGTATTTT. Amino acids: CASSRTWDRGRTDTQYF. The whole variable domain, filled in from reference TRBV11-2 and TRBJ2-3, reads EAGVAQSPRYKIIEKRQSVAFWCNPISGHATLYWYQQILGQGPKLLIQFQNNGVVDDSQLPKDRFSAERLKGVDSTLKIQPAKLEDSAVYLCASSRTWDRGRTDTQYFGPGTRLTVL.

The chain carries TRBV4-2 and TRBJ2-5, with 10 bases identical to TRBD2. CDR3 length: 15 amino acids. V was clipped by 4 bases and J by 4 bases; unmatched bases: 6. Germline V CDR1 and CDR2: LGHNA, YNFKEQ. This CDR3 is CASSLAAGGRETQYF. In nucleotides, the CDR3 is TGTGCCAGCAGCCTTGCAGCGGGGGGGCGAGAGACCCAGTACTTC.

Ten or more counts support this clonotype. The CDR3 DNA follows: TGTGCCAGCAGCTCGGTTGTAGTGCACGATGAGCAGTTCTTC. Amino acids: CASSSVVVHDEQFF. This chain links TRBV7-9 with TRBJ2-1; D is ambiguous. The length of the CDR3 is 14 residues. Trimming stripped 4 bases from V and 8 bases from J, with 15 bases between. Germline V lookup: CDR1 SEHNR, CDR2 FQNEAQ (reference sequence). The full variable domain, in which reference TRBV7-9 and TRBJ2-1 provide the parts outside the CDR3, is DTGVSQNPRHKITKRGQNVTFRCDPISEHNRLYWYRQTLGQGPEFLTYFQNEAQLEKSRLLSDRFSAERPKGSFSTLEIQRTEQGDSAMYLCASSSVVVHDEQFFGPGTRLTVL.

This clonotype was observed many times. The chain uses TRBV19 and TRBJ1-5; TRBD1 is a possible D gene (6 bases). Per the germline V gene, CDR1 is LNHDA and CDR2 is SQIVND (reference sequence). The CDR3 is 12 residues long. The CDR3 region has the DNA TGTGCAAGATCGGGACATAATCAGCCCCAGCATTTT. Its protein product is CARSGHNQPQHF. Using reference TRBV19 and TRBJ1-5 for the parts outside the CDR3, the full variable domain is DGGITQSPKYLFRKEGQNVTLSCEQNLNHDAMYWYRQDPGQGLRLIYYSQIVNDFQKGDIAEGYSVSREKKESFPLTVTSAQKNPTAFYLCARSGHNQPQHFGDGTRLSIL.

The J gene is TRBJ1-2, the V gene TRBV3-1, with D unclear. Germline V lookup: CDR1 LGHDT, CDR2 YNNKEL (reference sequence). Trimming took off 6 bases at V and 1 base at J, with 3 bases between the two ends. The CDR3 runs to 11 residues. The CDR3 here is CASRNNYGYTF. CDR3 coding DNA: TGTGCCAGCAGGAATAACTATGGCTACACCTTC.

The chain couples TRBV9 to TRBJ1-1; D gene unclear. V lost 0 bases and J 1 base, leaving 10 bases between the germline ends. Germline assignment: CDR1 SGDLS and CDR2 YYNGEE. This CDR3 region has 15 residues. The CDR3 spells CASSVASSPNTEAFF. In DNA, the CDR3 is TGTGCCAGCAGCGTAGCTTCCAGCCCGAACACTGAAGCTTTCTTT.

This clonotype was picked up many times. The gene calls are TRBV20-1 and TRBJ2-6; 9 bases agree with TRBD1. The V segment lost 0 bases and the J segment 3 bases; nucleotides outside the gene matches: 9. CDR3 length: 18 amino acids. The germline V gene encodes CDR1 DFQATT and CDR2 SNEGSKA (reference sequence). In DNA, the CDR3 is TGCAGTGCTAGAGAGGGGACAGGGTTACTTGGTGGGGCCAACGTCCTGACTTTC. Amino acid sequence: CSAREGTGLLGGANVLTF.

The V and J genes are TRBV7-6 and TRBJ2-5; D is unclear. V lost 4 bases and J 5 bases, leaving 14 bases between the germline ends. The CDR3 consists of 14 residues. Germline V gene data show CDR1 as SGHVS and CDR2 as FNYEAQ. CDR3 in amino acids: CASSSSPIWETQYF. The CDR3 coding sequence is TGTGCCAGCAGCTCCTCCCCGATTTGGGAGACCCAGTACTTC.

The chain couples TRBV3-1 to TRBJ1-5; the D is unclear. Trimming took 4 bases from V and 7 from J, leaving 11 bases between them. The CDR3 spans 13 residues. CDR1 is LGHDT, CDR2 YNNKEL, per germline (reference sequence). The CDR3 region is CASSRTRGQPQHF. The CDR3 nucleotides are TGTGCCAGCAGCCGGACTAGAGGACAGCCCCAGCATTTT.

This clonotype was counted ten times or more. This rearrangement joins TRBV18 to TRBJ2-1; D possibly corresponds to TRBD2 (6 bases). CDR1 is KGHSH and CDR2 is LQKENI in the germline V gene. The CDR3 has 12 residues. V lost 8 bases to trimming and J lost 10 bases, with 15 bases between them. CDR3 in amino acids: CASTREQEEQFF. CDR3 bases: TGTGCCAGCACACGGGAGCAGGAAGAGCAGTTCTTC.

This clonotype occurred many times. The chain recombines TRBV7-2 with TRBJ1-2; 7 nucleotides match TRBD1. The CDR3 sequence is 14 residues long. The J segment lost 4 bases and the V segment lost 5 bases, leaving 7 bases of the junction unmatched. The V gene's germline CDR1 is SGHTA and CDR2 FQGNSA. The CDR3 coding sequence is TGTGCCAGCAGCCCAGGGGGTAGTGGCTATGGCTACACCTTC. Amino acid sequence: CASSPGGSGYGYTF.